The clone carrying this T cell receptor (beta chain) has just one count. Its cognate antigen is unknown. This entry belongs to a study of shared clonotypes between healthy human individuals. For the study at large: There were three CD4 naive, three CD4 memory, two CD8 naive and one CD8 memory plates per donor.

Libraries were prepared by immunoSEQ multiplex PCR; TCRdb keeps only in-frame clonotypes and omits some of them. This sample has 2 million to 2.5 million clones, with approximately 95% found just once. Notes on the study in general: Approximately 4.9% of naive CD4 clonotypes were shared across four donors.

Sequenced: naive CD4+ T cells sorted from blood. Subset specified: CD45RA+ positively selected. This clonotype was sampled from a man between 18 and 35 years old in good health.

CDR3 protein: CASSLGGQGRNQPQHF. CDR3 nucleotide sequence: TGTGCCAGCAGTTTGGGAGGGCAAGGGCGTAATCAGCCCCAGCATTTT. This chain connects TRBV28 to TRBJ1-5, with D uncertain. The germline V and J ends were trimmed by 3 bases and 4 bases, with 16 bases remaining between them. Germline V gene sequence: CDR1 MDHEN, CDR2 SYDVKM. The length of the CDR3 is 16 residues.